The present T cell receptor (beta chain) was sequenced within a study of T cells in tumors after PD-1 blockade. Study information: A subset received ongoing vismodegib 150 mg daily alongside anti-PD-1 therapy.

Tumor or blood genomic DNA was sequenced, with inputs of about 550 ng to 6,500 ng. Sequenced by immunoSEQ multiplex PCR; TCRdb stores in-frame clones only, minus some. The table lists approximately 34,000 clones, approximately 73% of them singletons. Germline-derived CDR1 and CDR2 are ENHRY and SYGVKD. V was clipped by 10 bases and J by 11 bases, with 15 bases between them. There are 12 residues in the CDR3. The clonotype originates from a human donor with basal cell carcinoma. V and J are TRBV10-3 and TRBJ1-6; D remains unclear. The input for sequencing was PBMCs, taken after anti-PD-1 treatment. CDR3 nucleotide sequence: TGTGCCACAACCCCGAGGGAGGCACCCCTCCACTTT. Translation: CATTPREAPLHF.